Below are 31 T cell receptor beta chains sequenced from a single sample in a study of follicular helper T cells after annual influenza vaccination. Time point described: 2014-2015 season, pre-vaccination. The method was immunoSEQ multiplex PCR; TCRdb's version includes in-frame clones alone and lacks a portion of them. The table records about 27,000 clones, about four fifths of them present only once. This material consisted of CXCR5+ CD38- circulating T follicular helper cells from blood, taken on the day of influenza vaccination. Sample subset: circulating Tfh, non-naive CD4+CXCR5+PD-1+ (ICOS+CD38+ or ICOS-CD38-). The receptors originated from an adult who received the influenza vaccine.

This clone was seen more than once but under ten times. The CDR3, as DNA: TGTGCCATCAGTGAATTCCCCCCCCGGGGCACTGAAGCTTTCTTT. This gives the protein CAISEFPPRGTEAFF. The V call is TRBV10-3, the J call TRBJ1-1; D unclear. The CDR3 runs 15 residues. V dropped 3 bases and J dropped 4 bases, with 15 bases sitting between them. Germline V gives CDR1 ENHRY, CDR2 SYGVKD.

This clone was seen a single time. The chain combines TRBV28 with TRBJ1-5; tentatively, D is TRBD1 (5 bases). Germline V lookup: CDR1 MDHEN, CDR2 SYDVKM. There are 14 residues in the CDR3. Trimming removed 7 bases from V and 5 bases from J, with 15 bases in between. The CDR3 is CASTGAGGHQPQHF. The CDR3, as DNA: TGTGCCAGCACCGGGGCCGGAGGGCATCAGCCCCAGCATTTT.

The chain recombines TRBV5-3 with TRBJ2-5; weak D call: TRBD2 (5 bases). TRBV5-3 is marked as an open reading frame, function uncertain. CDR3 length: 13 amino acids. Trimming took off 3 bases at V and 3 bases at J, with 9 bases between the two ends. The DNA for the CDR3 is TGTGCCAGAAGCTATCCCGGGGAAGAGACCCAGTACTTC. Encoded protein: CARSYPGEETQYF.

The V and J genes are TRBV2 and TRBJ2-1; D is ambiguous. Looked up from germline, CDR1 is SNHLY and CDR2 is FYNNEI. V was cut by 5 bases and J by 2 bases, with 10 bases left in between. The CDR3 has 14 amino acids. The CDR3 loop reads CASSTSGTYNEQFF. Here the CDR3 DNA reads TGTGCCAGCAGTACCTCAGGAACCTACAATGAGCAGTTCTTC.

The chain is built from TRBV13 and TRBJ2-3; D is uncertain. The V end was cut by 5 bases, the J end by 9 bases, with 12 bases between. The CDR3 runs to 12 residues. Germline CDR1 and CDR2: PRHDT and FYEKMQ (reference sequence). This CDR3 reads CASSPFESTQYF. The CDR3 nucleotides read TGTGCCAGCAGCCCCTTTGAAAGCACGCAGTATTTT.

Written as DNA, the CDR3 is TGTGCCATCAGTGAGTCGAACTCGGGAACGGTCTCCTACGAGCAGTACTTC. Translation: CAISESNSGTVSYEQYF. The rearrangement links TRBV10-3 to TRBJ2-7; D is perhaps TRBD2 (5 bases). This CDR3 is 17 amino acids long. V lost 0 bases to trimming and J lost 0 bases, with 15 bases between them. Germline CDR1 reads ENHRY; CDR2 reads SYGVKD.

The chain carries TRBV2 and TRBJ2-6, with D tentatively TRBD1 (5 bases). CDR3 size: 14 residues. V lost 9 bases to trimming and J lost 2 bases, with 11 bases between them. Per the germline V gene, CDR1 is SNHLY and CDR2 is FYNNEI. The CDR3 region has the DNA TGTGCCAGTGAGGCAGGGACTGGGGCCAACGTCCTGACTTTC. It translates to CASEAGTGANVLTF.

This chain joins TRBV30 and TRBJ2-3, with 9 bases aligning to TRBD1. V dropped 4 bases and J dropped 1; count of bases not matched to a gene: 3. Per the germline V gene, CDR1 is GTSNPN and CDR2 is SVGIG (reference sequence). The CDR3 length is 14 residues. The CDR3 is CAWKRTGGTDTQYF. DNA for the CDR3: TGTGCCTGGAAACGGACAGGGGGCACAGATACGCAGTATTTT.

This clone was picked up a small number of times. A junction boundary mismatches the germline segment, possibly from a read error. The chain joins TRBV18 to TRBJ1-1; TRBD1 agrees at 8 bases. CDR1 is KGHSH and CDR2 is LQKENI in the germline V gene. The CDR3 is made up of 19 amino acids. CDR3 residues: CASSSPLGLAGGMNTEAFF. The CDR3 DNA sequence: TGTGCCAGCTCATCACCCCTGGGGTTAGCAGGGGGCATGAACACTGAAGCTTTCTTT.

This clone appeared a single time. This chain connects TRBV6-1 to TRBJ1-4; D might be TRBD1 (5 bases). The length of the CDR3 is 14 residues. V was pared by 7 bases and J by 6 bases, with 15 bases between. Per germline, CDR1 MNHNS and CDR2 SASEGT. The CDR3 DNA reads TGTGCCAGCATAGGTGTGGGGGGGGATGAAAAACTGTTTTTT. Translated: CASIGVGGDEKLFF.

The rearrangement links TRBV18 to TRBJ1-1, with D maybe TRBD1 (5 bases). CDR1 and CDR2 from the germline V gene are KGHSH and LQKENI. V shed 5 bases and J shed 8 bases, with 15 bases lying between them. The CDR3 has 13 amino acids. This CDR3 is CASSITRGAEAFF. CDR3 DNA sequence: TGTGCCAGCTCAATTACAAGGGGCGCGGAAGCTTTCTTT.

This clone was observed a few times. The chain carries TRBV27 and TRBJ1-4; TRBD1 agrees at 7 bases. CDR3 size: 15 residues. V lost 6 bases and J lost 7; bases outside the gene matches: 11. The V gene's germline CDR1 is MNHEY and CDR2 SMNVEV (reference sequence). The CDR3 protein is CASSRKGGTSEKLFF. The CDR3, as DNA: TGTGCCAGCAGCCGAAAAGGGGGCACGTCTGAAAAACTGTTTTTT.

This clone was detected only once. The V call is TRBV7-6, the J call TRBJ2-1, with a weak D call TRBD1 (6 bases). The CDR3 has 16 amino acids. Per germline, CDR1 SGHVS and CDR2 FNYEAQ. V lost 1 base, J lost 5 bases, and 15 bases lay in between. CDR3 sequence (DNA): TGTGCCAGCAGCTTAGTCGGGTCAGGGACACACAATGAGCAGTTCTTC. Its translation: CASSLVGSGTHNEQFF.

The V and J genes are TRBV27 and TRBJ2-1, with D maybe TRBD2 (7 bases). Per germline, CDR1 MNHEY and CDR2 SMNVEV (reference sequence). This CDR3 is built from 16 residues. V lost 6 bases, J lost 7 bases, and 22 bases lay in between. The CDR3 is CASSGGTQGVFNEQFF. The CDR3 DNA sequence: TGTGCCAGCAGCGGGGGGACACAGGGTGTCTTTAATGAGCAGTTCTTC.

This clone was counted between two and nine times. V gene TRBV6-1 combines with J gene TRBJ1-3; D perhaps matches TRBD1 (6 bases). Germline V gene lookup returns CDR1 MNHNS and CDR2 SASEGT. The V gene lost 4 bases and the J gene lost 2 bases, with 9 bases spanning the gap. The CDR3 extends over 14 amino acids. Here the CDR3 reads CASSGTVAGNTIYF. CDR3 DNA: TGTGCCAGCAGTGGGACAGTCGCTGGAAACACCATATATTTT.

The genes are TRBV7-2 and TRBJ1-2; TRBD1 agrees at 8 bases. The CDR3 has 13 amino acids. V shed 5 bases, J shed 4 bases, and the junction held 3 bases outside the gene matches. Germline CDR1 is SGHTA and CDR2 is FQGNSA. CDR3 nucleotide sequence: TGTGCCAGCAGCCCAGGGACAGGCTATGGCTACACCTTC. The encoded protein is CASSPGTGYGYTF.

In the case of this clone: Other nucleotide sequences in the sample specify the same CDR3. J is TRBJ1-1 and V is TRBV7-3, with a tentative D call TRBD1 (6 bases). This CDR3 is built from 13 residues. Germline loops: CDR1 SGHTA, CDR2 FQGTGA. Trimming removed 5 bases at V and 2 bases at J, with 9 bases between. The CDR3 region is CASSPTGNTEAFF. CDR3 bases: TGTGCCAGCAGCCCGACAGGAAACACTGAAGCTTTCTTT.

The rearrangement links TRBV6-1 to TRBJ2-7; the match to TRBD1 covers 9 bases. CDR3 size: 17 residues. J gave up 2 bases and V 1 base, and 9 bases lay outside the gene matches. CDR1 is MNHNS and CDR2 is SASEGT in the germline V gene. The CDR3 bases are TGTGCCAGCAGTGAAGTCTTACAGGGGGCTTTTGCCTACGAGCAGTACTTC. Protein: CASSEVLQGAFAYEQYF.

The rearrangement joins TRBV19 to TRBJ2-6; D remains ambiguous. This CDR3 spans 17 amino acids. V was clipped by 7 bases and J by 0 bases, with 16 bases between them. The V gene's germline CDR1 is LNHDA and CDR2 SQIVND (reference sequence). CDR3 bases: TGTGCCAGTATCCTCCGAGCTTCCCTCTCTGGGGCCAACGTCCTGACTTTC. It specifies CASILRASLSGANVLTF.

The chain carries TRBV5-1 and TRBJ1-5; 9 bases map to TRBD1. Germline-derived CDR1 and CDR2 are SGHRS and YFSETQ. CDR3 length: 15 amino acids. V was clipped by 4 bases and J by 5 bases; unmatched bases: 7. The CDR3 DNA follows: TGCGCCAGCAGCCCCGGGACAGGGAAACATCAGCCCCAGCATTTT. It codes for CASSPGTGKHQPQHF.

The J gene is TRBJ1-2, the V gene TRBV11-2; tentative D call: TRBD1 (5 bases). CDR1 SGHAT and CDR2 FQNNGV come from the germline V gene. The CDR3 totals 13 residues. Trimming pared 1 base from V and 2 bases from J, leaving 5 bases between. The DNA for the CDR3 is TGTGCCAGCAGCTTAGGACAGAACTATGGCTACACCTTC. Translating it yields CASSLGQNYGYTF.

V is TRBV27 and J is TRBJ1-1; D gene ambiguous. Between the trimmed V and J ends, which lost 4 bases and 1 base, there was a span of 16 bases. This CDR3 region has 16 residues. Germline CDR1 and CDR2: MNHEY and SMNVEV (reference sequence). The CDR3 is CASSYVRGKRNTEAFF. CDR3 bases: TGTGCCAGCAGTTATGTCCGGGGAAAGAGGAACACTGAAGCTTTCTTT.

The genes are TRBV5-1 and TRBJ1-1, with a tentative D call TRBD1 (6 bases). Germline CDR1 is SGHRS and CDR2 is YFSETQ. CDR3 size: 16 residues. Trimming shortened V by 4 bases and J by 2 bases, and 18 bases separated the two germline ends. The CDR3 protein is CASSHQTQGLNTEAFF. The CDR3 bases are TGCGCCAGCAGCCACCAAACACAGGGATTAAACACTGAAGCTTTCTTT.

The chain recombines TRBV28 with TRBJ2-7; D possibly corresponds to TRBD2 (6 bases). The length of the CDR3 is 15 residues. V lost 5 bases and J 2 bases, leaving 16 bases between the germline ends. Germline V gene sequence: CDR1 MDHEN, CDR2 SYDVKM. CDR3 residues: CASSLPGGATYEQYF. CDR3 DNA: TGTGCCAGCAGTCTCCCTGGCGGGGCAACCTACGAGCAGTACTTC.

This chain joins TRBV28 and TRBJ2-5, with 7 bases matching TRBD1. The end of the DNA aligns better with TRBJ2-7, so the J call may be wrong. Germline values: CDR1 MDHEN, CDR2 SYDVKM. CDR3 length equals 13 residues. The CDR3 region has the DNA TGTGCCAGCAGCATCGGACAGGTCTACGAGCAGTACTTC. Protein: CASSIGQVYEQYF.

The rearrangement joins TRBV9 to TRBJ2-3, with D perhaps TRBD1 (5 bases). This CDR3 has 17 residues. Deletions cut 4 bases from V and 8 bases from J, with 26 bases between. Germline V gives CDR1 SGDLS, CDR2 YYNGEE. CDR3: CASSRTPFQQTESTQYF. In DNA form, the CDR3 reads TGTGCCAGCAGCCGTACCCCCTTTCAACAGACAGAAAGTACGCAGTATTTT.

CDR3 DNA: TGTGCCAGCAGTTCCGGACAGGGCAATCAGCCCCAGCATTTT. Its translation is CASSSGQGNQPQHF. The chain combines TRBV28 with TRBJ1-5, with 7 bases matching TRBD1. V trimming: 4 bases; J trimming: 2 bases; junction bases outside the gene matches: 2. CDR1 is MDHEN, CDR2 SYDVKM, per germline. This CDR3 is 14 amino acids long. Full variable domain (outside the CDR3, taken from reference TRBV28 and TRBJ1-5): DVKVTQSSRYLVKRTGEKVFLECVQDMDHENMFWYRQDPGLGLRLIYFSYDVKMKEKGDIPEGYSVSREKKERFSLILESASTNQTSMYLCASSSGQGNQPQHFGDGTRLSIL.

DNA for the CDR3: TGTGCCAGCAGCCCTATCGGCCCCGGACATCAAGGCTACACCTTC. It translates to CASSPIGPGHQGYTF. This chain uses TRBV27 with TRBJ1-2; D is possibly TRBD1 (5 bases). V lost 6 bases and J 8 bases, leaving 22 bases between the germline ends. Germline V gives CDR1 MNHEY, CDR2 SMNVEV (reference sequence). CDR3 length: 15 residues.

The chain joins TRBV19 to TRBJ2-3, with 12 bases lining up with TRBD2. This CDR3 is 15 amino acids long. Germline CDR1 is LNHDA and CDR2 is SQIVND (reference sequence). V dropped 7 bases and J dropped 3; count of bases not matched to a gene: 5. CDR3 coding DNA: TGTGCCAGTACCCAGACTAGCGGGGGAACAGATACGCAGTATTTT. Its protein is CASTQTSGGTDTQYF.

The rearrangement uses TRBV13 and TRBJ1-4, with D hard to call. CDR1 is PRHDT, CDR2 FYEKMQ, per germline (reference sequence). V was clipped by 9 bases and J by 8 bases, with 13 bases between them. This CDR3 region has 12 residues. The CDR3 DNA sequence: TGTGCCAGTGGAGGGAGGACGGAAAAACTGTTTTTT. Translating it yields CASGGRTEKLFF.

The chain has TRBV14 and TRBJ1-1; maybe TRBD1 (6 bases). CDR1 is SGHDN and CDR2 is FVKESK in the germline V gene. The CDR3 spans 13 residues. V lost 2 bases and J 8 bases, leaving 12 bases between the germline ends. The CDR3 nucleotides are TGTGCCAGCAGCCAAAACAGGGACCTGGAAGCTTTCTTT. Its translation is CASSQNRDLEAFF.